This T cell receptor (beta chain) was sequenced in a study of CD8 T cells in ankylosing spondylitis. Study results and limitations: What appeared characteristic of ankylosing spondylitis blood was a TCR beta motif of eight highly homologous variants. Significantly higher representation of disease-linked clones was reported for matched ankylosing spondylitis synovial fluid.

Points on this clonotype: The antigen is unknown.

TCRdb reprocessed the 5' RACE reads via MiXCR and lists one record per CDR3 protein. In the table there are roughly 450,000 distinct CDR3 sequences, roughly 26% of which are singletons. Trimming shortened V by 2 bases and J by 7 bases, and 6 bases separated the two germline ends. Germline CDR1 is SEHNR and CDR2 is FQNEAQ (reference sequence). The CDR3 covers 11 residues. This sequence joins TRBV7-9 and TRBJ2-7, with D hard to call. The receptor was isolated from a male donor with ankylosing spondylitis. Specimen: blood, either unsorted or a sorted T cell fraction (not recorded which). CDR3 sequence: CASSLNGEQYF. The CDR3, as DNA: TGTGCCAGCAGCTTAAACGGGGAGCAGTACTTC.